A single TCR beta chain is shown here with its context. No antigen is known for it. Produced via immunoSEQ multiplex PCR; TCRdb's table is partial and in-frame only. The table lists about 170,000 clones, roughly 90% of them singletons. The data were obtained in a study of cytomegalovirus exposure and HLA in healthy donors. Across the whole study: The platform used for the 95 to 150 validation repertoires matched that of the approximately 670 first-cohort repertoires, a later analysis reported. General study results and limits: Reports credit the classifier with highly specific, highly sensitive diagnosis of cytomegalovirus status.

Per the germline V gene, CDR1 is MNHEY and CDR2 is SVGAGI. The CDR3 has 13 amino acids. Trimming cost V 0 bases and J 5 bases, with 7 bases left between them. The sequenced sample consisted of PBMCs. The sequence was obtained from a woman in her twenties or thirties in good health and CMV-seronegative. This chain joins TRBV6-5 and TRBJ2-5, with D unresolved. The CDR3 bases are TGTGCCAGCAGTTACTCAGGGCGGGAGACCCAGTACTTC. The encoded protein is CASSYSGRETQYF.